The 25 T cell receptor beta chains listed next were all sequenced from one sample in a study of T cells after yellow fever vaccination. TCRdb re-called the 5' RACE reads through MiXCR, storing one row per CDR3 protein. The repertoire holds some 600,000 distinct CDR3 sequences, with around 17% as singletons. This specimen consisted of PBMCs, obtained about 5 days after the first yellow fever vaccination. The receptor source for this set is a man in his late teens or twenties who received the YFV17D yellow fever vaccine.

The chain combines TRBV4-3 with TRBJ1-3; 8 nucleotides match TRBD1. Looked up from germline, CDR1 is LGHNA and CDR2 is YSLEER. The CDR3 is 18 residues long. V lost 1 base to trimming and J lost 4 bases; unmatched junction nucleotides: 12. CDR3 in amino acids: CASSQVSVPRDRGNTIYF. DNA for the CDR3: TGCGCCAGCAGCCAAGTTTCAGTCCCCCGGGACAGGGGAAACACCATATATTTT.

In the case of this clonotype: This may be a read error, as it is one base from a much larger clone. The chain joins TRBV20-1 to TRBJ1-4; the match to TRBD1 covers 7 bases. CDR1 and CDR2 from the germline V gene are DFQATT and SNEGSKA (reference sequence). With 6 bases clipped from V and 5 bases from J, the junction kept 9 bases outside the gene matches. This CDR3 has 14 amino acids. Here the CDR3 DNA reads TGCAGTGCGGAGTCGACAGGGCGCAATGAAAAACTGTTTTTT. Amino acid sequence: CSAESTGRNEKLFF.

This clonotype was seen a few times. CDR3 coding DNA: TGTGCCAGCAGTTACCCGACCCAGAGGATAGCGGGGGCCTGGACCGGGGAGCTGTTTTTT. Residues: CASSYPTQRIAGAWTGELFF. The rearrangement links TRBV6-2 or TRBV6-3 to TRBJ2-2, with TRBD2 matching 9 bases. The CDR3 extends over 20 amino acids. Looked up from germline, CDR1 is MNHEY and CDR2 is SVGEGT. After removal of 2 bases from V and 5 bases from J, the junction contained 18 bases not matched to a gene.

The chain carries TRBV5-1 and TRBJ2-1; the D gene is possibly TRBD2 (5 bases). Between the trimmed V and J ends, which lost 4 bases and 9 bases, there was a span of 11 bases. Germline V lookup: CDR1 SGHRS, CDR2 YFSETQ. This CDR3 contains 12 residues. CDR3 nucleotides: TGCGCCAGCAGCCCGGAGGTGAGTGAGCAGTTCTTC. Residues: CASSPEVSEQFF. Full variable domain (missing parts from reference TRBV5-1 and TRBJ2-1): KAGVTQTPRYLIKTRGQQVTLSCSPISGHRSVSWYQQTPGQGLQFLFEYFSETQRNKGNFPGRFSGRQFSNSRSEMNVSTLELGDSALYLCASSPEVSEQFFGPGTRLTVL.

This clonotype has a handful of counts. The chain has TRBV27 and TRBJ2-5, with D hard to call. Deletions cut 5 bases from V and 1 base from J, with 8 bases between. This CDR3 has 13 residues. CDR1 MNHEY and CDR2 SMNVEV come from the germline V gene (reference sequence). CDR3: CASSPTLQETQYF. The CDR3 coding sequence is TGTGCCAGCAGTCCAACCCTCCAAGAGACCCAGTACTTC.

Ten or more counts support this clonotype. The CDR3 DNA follows: TGTGCCACCAGCAGAGGACTAGCGGGGTGGCCCGACGATACGCAGTATTTT. Its protein is CATSRGLAGWPDDTQYF. The chain couples TRBV15 to TRBJ2-3; 11 bases line up with TRBD2. Germline CDR1 and CDR2: LNHNV and YYDKDF (reference sequence). CDR3 length: 17 amino acids. Trimming at V came to 1 base and at J to 6 bases, leaving 9 bases not matched to a gene.

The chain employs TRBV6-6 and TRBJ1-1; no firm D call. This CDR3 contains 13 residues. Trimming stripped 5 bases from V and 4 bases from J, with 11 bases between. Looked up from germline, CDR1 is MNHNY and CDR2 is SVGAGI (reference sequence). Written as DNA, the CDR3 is TGTGCCAGCAGTCCTAGGGTTGGCACTGAAGCTTTCTTT. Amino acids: CASSPRVGTEAFF.

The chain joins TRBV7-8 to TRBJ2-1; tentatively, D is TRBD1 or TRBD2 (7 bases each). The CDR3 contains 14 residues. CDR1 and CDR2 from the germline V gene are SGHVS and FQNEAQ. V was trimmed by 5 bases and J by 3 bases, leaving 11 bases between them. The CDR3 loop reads CASSDREGYNEQFF. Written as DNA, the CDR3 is TGTGCCAGCAGCGACAGGGAGGGCTACAATGAGCAGTTCTTC.

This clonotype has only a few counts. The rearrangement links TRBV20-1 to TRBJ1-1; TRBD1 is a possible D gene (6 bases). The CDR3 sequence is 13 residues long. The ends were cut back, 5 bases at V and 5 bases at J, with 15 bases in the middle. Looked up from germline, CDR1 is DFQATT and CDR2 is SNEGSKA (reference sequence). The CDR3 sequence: CSAEGDGWTEAFF. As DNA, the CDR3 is TGCAGTGCTGAGGGGGACGGGTGGACTGAAGCTTTCTTT.

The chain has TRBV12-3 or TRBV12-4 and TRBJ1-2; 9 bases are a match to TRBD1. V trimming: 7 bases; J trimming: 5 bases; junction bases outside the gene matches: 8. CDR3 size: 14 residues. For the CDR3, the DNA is TGTGCCAGCACAAAATCCGGGACAGGGTATGGCTACACCTTC. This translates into CASTKSGTGYGYTF.

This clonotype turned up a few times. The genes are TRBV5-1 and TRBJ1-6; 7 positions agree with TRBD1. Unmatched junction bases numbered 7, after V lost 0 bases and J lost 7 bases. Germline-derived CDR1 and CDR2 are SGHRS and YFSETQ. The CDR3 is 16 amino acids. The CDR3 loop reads CASSLGQGIGNSPLHF. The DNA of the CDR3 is TGCGCCAGCAGCTTGGGACAGGGAATCGGGAATTCACCCCTCCACTTT.

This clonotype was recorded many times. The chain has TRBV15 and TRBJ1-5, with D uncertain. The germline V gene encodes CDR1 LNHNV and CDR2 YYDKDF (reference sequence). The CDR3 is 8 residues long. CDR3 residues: CSNQPQHF. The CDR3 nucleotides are TGTAGCAATCAGCCCCAGCATTTT. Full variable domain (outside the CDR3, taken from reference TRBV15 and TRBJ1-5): DAMVIQNPRYQVTQFGKPVTLSCSQTLNHNVMYWYQQKSSQAPKLLFHYYDKDFNNEADTPDNFQSRRPNTSFCFLDIRSPGLGDTAMYLCSNQPQHFGDGTRLSIL.

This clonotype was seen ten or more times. The CDR3 region has the DNA TGCGCCAGCAGCCGCGGGACTCCGAACACTGAAGCTTTCTTT. Amino acid sequence: CASSRGTPNTEAFF. The J gene is TRBJ1-1, the V gene TRBV5-1; a weak D match, TRBD1 (5 bases). V was cut by 4 bases and J by 1 base, with 11 bases left in between. CDR3 length: 14 amino acids. In germline, CDR1 is SGHRS, CDR2 YFSETQ.

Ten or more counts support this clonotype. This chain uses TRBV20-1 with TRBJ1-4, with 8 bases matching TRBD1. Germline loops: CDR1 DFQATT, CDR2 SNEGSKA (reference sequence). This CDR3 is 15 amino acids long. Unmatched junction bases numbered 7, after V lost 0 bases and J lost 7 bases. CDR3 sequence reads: CSARDPKQGAEKLFF. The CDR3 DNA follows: TGCAGTGCTAGAGATCCCAAGCAGGGGGCTGAAAAACTGTTTTTT.

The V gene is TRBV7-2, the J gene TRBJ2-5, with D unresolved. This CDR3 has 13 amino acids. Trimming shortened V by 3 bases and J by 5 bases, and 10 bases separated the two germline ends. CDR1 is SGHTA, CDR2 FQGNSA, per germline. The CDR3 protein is CASSFPAAETQYF. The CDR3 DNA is TGTGCCAGCAGCTTCCCGGCCGCGGAGACCCAGTACTTC.

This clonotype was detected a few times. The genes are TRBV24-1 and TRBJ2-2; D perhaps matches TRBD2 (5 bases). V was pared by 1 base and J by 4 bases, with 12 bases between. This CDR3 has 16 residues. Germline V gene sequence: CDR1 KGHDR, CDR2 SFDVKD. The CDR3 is CATSDFPGSLTGELFF. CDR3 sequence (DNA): TGTGCCACCAGTGATTTTCCGGGGTCACTCACCGGGGAGCTGTTTTTT.

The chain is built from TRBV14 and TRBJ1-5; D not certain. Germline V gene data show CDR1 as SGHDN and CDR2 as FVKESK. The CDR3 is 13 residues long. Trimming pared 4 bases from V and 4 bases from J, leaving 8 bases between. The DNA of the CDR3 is TGTGCCAGCAGCCGGAATAAAAATCAGCCCCAGCATTTT. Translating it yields CASSRNKNQPQHF. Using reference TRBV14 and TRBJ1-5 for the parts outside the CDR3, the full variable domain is EAGVTQFPSHSVIEKGQTVTLRCDPISGHDNLYWYRRVMGKEIKFLLHFVKESKQDESGMPNNRFLAERTGGTYSTLKVQPAELEDSGVYFCASSRNKNQPQHFGDGTRLSIL.

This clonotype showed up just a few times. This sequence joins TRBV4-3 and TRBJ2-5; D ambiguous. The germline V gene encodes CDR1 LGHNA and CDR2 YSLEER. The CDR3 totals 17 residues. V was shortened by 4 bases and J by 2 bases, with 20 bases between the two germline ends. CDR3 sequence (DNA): TGCGCCAGCAGCCCCGTGGGTCCCGGACGGCTACAAGAGACCCAGTACTTC. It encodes CASSPVGPGRLQETQYF.

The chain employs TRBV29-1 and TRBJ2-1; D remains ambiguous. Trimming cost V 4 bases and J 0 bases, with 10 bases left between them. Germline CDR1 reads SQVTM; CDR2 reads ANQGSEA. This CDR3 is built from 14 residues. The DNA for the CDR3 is TGCAGCGTTGTTAGGGAAAGCTCCTACAATGAGCAGTTCTTC. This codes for CSVVRESSYNEQFF.

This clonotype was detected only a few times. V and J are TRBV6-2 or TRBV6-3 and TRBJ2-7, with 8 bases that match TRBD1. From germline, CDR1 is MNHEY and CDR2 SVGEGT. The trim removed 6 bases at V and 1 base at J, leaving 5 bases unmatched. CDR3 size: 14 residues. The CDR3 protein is CASSWTGISYEQYV. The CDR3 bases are TGTGCCAGCAGCTGGACAGGGATTTCCTACGAGCAGTACGTC.

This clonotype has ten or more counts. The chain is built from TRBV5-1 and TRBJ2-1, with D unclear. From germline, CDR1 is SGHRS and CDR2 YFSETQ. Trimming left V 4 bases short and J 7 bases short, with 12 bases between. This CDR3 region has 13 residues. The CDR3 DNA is TGCGCCAGCAGCGCGCCCCGGTGGAATGAGCAGTTCTTC. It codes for CASSAPRWNEQFF.

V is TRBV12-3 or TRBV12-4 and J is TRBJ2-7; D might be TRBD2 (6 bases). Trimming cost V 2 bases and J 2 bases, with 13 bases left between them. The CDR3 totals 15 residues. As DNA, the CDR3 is TGTGCCAGCAGTTTACGAGGGACTCTCCCCTACGAGCAGTACTTC. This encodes CASSLRGTLPYEQYF.

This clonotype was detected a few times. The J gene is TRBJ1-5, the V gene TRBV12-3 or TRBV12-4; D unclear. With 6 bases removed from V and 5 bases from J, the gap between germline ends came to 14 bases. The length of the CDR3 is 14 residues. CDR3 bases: TGTGCCAGCAGCATTAGGGAGAGCGATCAGCCCCAGCATTTT. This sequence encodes CASSIRESDQPQHF.

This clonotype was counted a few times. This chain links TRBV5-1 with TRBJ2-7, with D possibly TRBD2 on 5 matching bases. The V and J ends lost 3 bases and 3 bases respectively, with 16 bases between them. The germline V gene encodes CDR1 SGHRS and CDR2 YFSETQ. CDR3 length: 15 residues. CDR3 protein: CASSSFSSAGYEQYV. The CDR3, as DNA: TGCGCCAGCAGCTCCTTCTCGAGCGCGGGCTACGAGCAGTACGTC.

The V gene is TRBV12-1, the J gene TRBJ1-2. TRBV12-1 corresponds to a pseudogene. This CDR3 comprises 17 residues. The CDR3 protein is CASSFAWSRETNYGYTF. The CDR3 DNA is TGTGCCAGCAGCTTCGCTTGGAGTAGGGAAACTAACTATGGCTACACCTTC.